The 8 T cell receptor beta chains below were found in one sample sequenced in a study of control samples from healthy donors and cancer patients. The protocol was immunoSEQ multiplex PCR, while the TCRdb copy is restricted to in-frame clones and leaves out a portion. The repertoire holds roughly 120,000 clones, with 85% to 95% as singletons. Sequencing input: blood. These receptors all come from a man aged 25-40 years in good health.

The genes are TRBV11-3 and TRBJ1-1, with D possibly being TRBD1 (6 bases). The germline V and J ends were trimmed by 2 bases and 4 bases, with 11 bases remaining between them. The CDR3 runs to 14 residues. Germline V gene sequence: CDR1 SGHNT, CDR2 YENEEA. As DNA, the CDR3 is TGTGCCAGCAGCTTATCGGGCAGGGGCACTGAAGCTTTCTTT. As protein: CASSLSGRGTEAFF.

This clone has a single count. The rearrangement uses TRBV15 and TRBJ1-1; no clear D. Germline-derived CDR1 and CDR2 are LNHNV and YYDKDF (reference sequence). V gave up 0 bases and J gave up 4 bases, with 6 bases separating them. This CDR3 region has 13 residues. CDR3 sequence: CATSRERGTEAFF. CDR3 DNA sequence: TGTGCCACCAGCAGAGAGCGGGGCACTGAAGCTTTCTTT. The complete variable domain, with remaining parts taken from reference TRBV15 and TRBJ1-1, reads DAMVIQNPRYQVTQFGKPVTLSCSQTLNHNVMYWYQQKSSQAPKLLFHYYDKDFNNEADTPDNFQSRRPNTSFCFLDIRSPGLGDTAMYLCATSRERGTEAFFGQGTRLTVV.

This chain connects TRBV6-2 or TRBV6-3 to TRBJ1-5; 7 nucleotides line up with TRBD1. Per germline, CDR1 MNHEY and CDR2 SVGEGT. With 6 bases clipped from V and 8 bases from J, the junction kept 7 bases outside the gene matches. The CDR3 covers 13 residues. In DNA, the CDR3 is TGTGCCAGCAGCGGACAGGCCCGAGAGCCCCAGCATTTT. Its translation: CASSGQAREPQHF.

The CDR3 DNA is TGCGCCAGCAGCCAAGATTCGGGGGATTCACCCCTCCACTTT. Protein product: CASSQDSGDSPLHF. V gene TRBV4-1 combines with J gene TRBJ1-6, with a tentative D call TRBD1 (5 bases). CDR3 length: 14 amino acids. V lost 0 bases, J lost 8 bases, and 8 bases lay in between. The germline gives CDR1 MGHRA, CDR2 YSYEKL.

V is TRBV18 and J is TRBJ2-3; D possibly corresponds to TRBD1 (5 bases). Trimming pared 3 bases from V and 0 bases from J, leaving 13 bases between. This CDR3 comprises 16 residues. Germline values: CDR1 KGHSH, CDR2 LQKENI. The CDR3 DNA reads TGTGCCAGCTCACCTCTCCAGGGTACTAGCACAGATACGCAGTATTTT. This translates into CASSPLQGTSTDTQYF.

This clone appeared a single time. This sequence joins TRBV6-7 and TRBJ2-1, with 7 bases lining up with TRBD2. TRBV6-7 is classed as an ORF, of uncertain function. V gave up 5 bases and J gave up 4 bases; unmatched junction bases: 14. This CDR3 is built from 17 residues. CDR3 region: CASSPLWGGTMYNEQFF. CDR3 coding DNA: TGTGCCAGCAGTCCCCTCTGGGGGGGGACTATGTACAATGAGCAGTTCTTC.

The genes are TRBV6-5 and TRBJ1-2; TRBD1 matches 9 bases. The CDR3 is 14 amino acids. Per the germline V gene, CDR1 is MNHEY and CDR2 is SVGAGI. V lost 6 bases to trimming and J lost 3 bases; unmatched junction nucleotides: 5. This chain's CDR3 is CASRQTGGDYGYTF. The CDR3 DNA sequence: TGTGCCAGCAGGCAGACAGGGGGAGACTATGGCTACACCTTC.

For the CDR3, the DNA is TGTGCCAGCAGCCTCGGTGGCACAGATACGCAGTATTTT. Translated: CASSLGGTDTQYF. This chain links TRBV7-9 with TRBJ2-3; D not certain. The germline V and J ends were trimmed by 5 bases and 1 base, with 7 bases remaining between them. The CDR3 totals 13 residues. Germline CDR1 SEHNR, CDR2 FQNEAQ (reference sequence).